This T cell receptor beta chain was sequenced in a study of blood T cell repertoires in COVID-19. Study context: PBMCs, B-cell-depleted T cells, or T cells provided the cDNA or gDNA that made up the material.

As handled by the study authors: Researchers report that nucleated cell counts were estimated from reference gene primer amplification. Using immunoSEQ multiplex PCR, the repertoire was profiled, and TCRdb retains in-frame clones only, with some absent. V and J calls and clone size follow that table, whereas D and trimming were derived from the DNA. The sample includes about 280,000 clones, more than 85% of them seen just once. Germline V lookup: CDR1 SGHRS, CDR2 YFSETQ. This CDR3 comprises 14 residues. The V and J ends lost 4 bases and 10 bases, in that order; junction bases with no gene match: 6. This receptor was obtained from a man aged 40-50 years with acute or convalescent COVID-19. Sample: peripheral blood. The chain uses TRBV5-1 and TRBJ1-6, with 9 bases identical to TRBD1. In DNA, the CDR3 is TGCGCCAGCAGCACTGGGACAGGGAGGTCACCCCTCCACTTT. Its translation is CASSTGTGRSPLHF.